Sequencing of this T cell receptor (beta chain) was carried out in a study of cytomegalovirus exposure and HLA in healthy donors. In the PCR, 60 Vbeta and 13 Jbeta primers were used. This table comes from immunoSEQ multiplex PCR, and its TCRdb copy is limited to in-frame clones, with some not included. The table lists just over 150,000 clones, over 60% of them singletons. The V end lost 2 bases, the J end lost 0 bases, and 11 bases lay between the germline ends. Germline V gene sequence: CDR1 MDHEN, CDR2 SYDVKM. CDR3 length equals 15 residues. The V and J genes are TRBV28 and TRBJ2-7, with D perhaps TRBD2 (6 bases). The sample consisted of PBMCs. This sequence was found in a woman between 40 and 50 years old in good health and CMV-seronegative. The CDR3 DNA follows: TGTGCCAGCAGTTTAGGAGGGATGAGCTCCTACGAGCAGTACTTC. Encoded protein: CASSLGGMSSYEQYF.